The 6 T cell receptor beta chains presented below share a single source sample, sequenced in a study of T cells in localized non-small cell lung cancer. Clones were read by immunoSEQ multiplex PCR, and TCRdb kept only the in-frame ones, dropping some. Of under 1,000 clones in the sample, approximately 20% are singletons; the top ten hold 15% to 20%. This specimen consisted of normal lung tissue next to the tumor, obtained before any cancer treatment. These receptors were obtained from a man aged 35-69 years with stage III lung adenocarcinoma.

In regard to this clone: The junction departs from germline at one end; a sequencing error may be responsible. The rearrangement joins TRBV19 to TRBJ2-3; 12 bases fit TRBD1. This CDR3 is built from 16 residues. Per the germline V gene, CDR1 is LNHDA and CDR2 is SQIVND (reference sequence). CDR3 sequence reads: CASSIRGTGGTNTQYF. CDR3 nucleotide sequence: TGTGCCAGTAGTATAAGGGGGACAGGGGGCACAAATACGCAGTATTTT.

V and J are TRBV15 and TRBJ2-3; tentatively, D is TRBD2 (7 bases). Germline values: CDR1 LNHNV, CDR2 YYDKDF (reference sequence). This CDR3 has 15 residues. V lost 3 bases to trimming and J lost 2 bases, with 12 bases between them. In DNA form, the CDR3 reads TGTGCCACCAGCAGGGGGGAGGGGGACACAGATACGCAGTATTTT. It yields the protein CATSRGEGDTDTQYF.

The chain links TRBV11-3 to TRBJ2-1, with D tentatively TRBD2 (6 bases). V lost 1 base to trimming and J lost 9 bases, with 13 bases between them. CDR1 SGHNT and CDR2 YENEEA come from the germline V gene. This CDR3 is 14 amino acids long. The CDR3 DNA follows: TGTGCCAGCAGCTTAGGGCTAGCGAGATTTGAGCAGTTCTTC. This translates into CASSLGLARFEQFF.

V and J are TRBV5-1 and TRBJ1-1, with D possibly matching TRBD1 (5 bases). The V end lost 4 bases, the J end lost 4 bases, and 14 bases lay between the germline ends. The CDR3 consists of 14 residues. CDR1 is SGHRS and CDR2 is YFSETQ in the germline V gene. The CDR3 loop is CASSQDIRTTEAFF. The CDR3 DNA reads as TGCGCCAGCAGCCAGGACATCAGGACCACTGAAGCTTTCTTT.

The chain uses TRBV7-4 and TRBJ2-7; D is unresolved. The germline V and J ends were trimmed by 2 bases and 2 bases, with 7 bases remaining between them. The CDR3 runs to 13 residues. Germline lookup yields CDR1 SGHVT and CDR2 SQSDAQ. The CDR3, as DNA: TGTGCCAGCAGCTTATTTAGTACCTACGAGCAGTACTTC. Amino acid sequence: CASSLFSTYEQYF.

This clone is hyperexpanded. The chain carries TRBV6-8 and TRBJ1-1; D is undetermined. The CDR3 runs 12 residues. V was trimmed by 5 bases and J by 1 base, leaving 5 bases between them. Germline V gene sequence: CDR1 MNHGY, CDR2 SAAAGT. CDR3 DNA: TGTGCCAGCAGTGACCCGAACACTGAAGCTTTCTTT. Translated, it gives CASSDPNTEAFF.